This TCR beta chain was recovered during a study of vaccination and CD4 T cells after COVID-19. Across the study: Investigators stimulated cells with overlapping spike peptides drawn from SARS-CoV-2, HCoV-NL63, HCoV-OC43 and HCoV-229E.

Treatment here: approximately 9-day PBMC culture with coronavirus spike peptide pools or control peptides (ViraFEST assay). Cultures of PBMCs, 1.5 million to 2 million per well, were set up with approximately 10 IU/ml IL-2 and 10 ug/ml peptide pools. Fresh IL-2 medium replaced half the culture medium on days 3 and 7. Per germline, CDR1 MGHRA and CDR2 YSYEKL. V shed 1 base and J 5 bases; nucleotides not matched to a gene: 6. This CDR3 contains 15 residues. This clonotype appeared a few times. Its antigen is still unknown. At the Johns Hopkins FTIC core, DNA taken from cultured CD4+ T cells was sequenced by way of the Oncomine TCR Beta short-read assay. One entry per CDR3 protein results from TCRdb running MiXCR on the PCR reads. The table records roughly 14,000 distinct CDR3 sequences, approximately 35% of them present only once.

This chain uses TRBV4-1 with TRBJ2-7, with TRBD1 matching 9 bases. What was sequenced was cultured CD4+ T cells from blood. The receptor was isolated from a human donor with COVID-19. The CDR3 nucleotides read TGCGCCAGCAGCCAAGGGGACAGGGAATCCGACGAGCAGTACTTC. Translated, it gives CASSQGDRESDEQYF.